The 26 T cell receptor beta chains in this list originate from one sample, sequenced in a study of blood T cell repertoires in COVID-19. Sequencing used immunoSEQ multiplex PCR; TCRdb keeps in-frame clones, though not all of them. The sample has roughly 80,000 clones; under 90% are singletons. Sequencing was performed on peripheral blood. The receptors here all came from a woman aged 70-85 years with acute or convalescent COVID-19.

The gene calls are TRBV7-8 and TRBJ2-5; 9 bases fit TRBD1. With 3 bases clipped from V and 9 bases from J, the junction kept 8 bases outside the gene matches. The germline V gene has CDR1 SGHVS and CDR2 FQNEAQ. The CDR3 extends over 14 amino acids. CDR3 in DNA: TGTGCCAGCAGCTTTTCAGGACAGGGGTTGTCCCAGTACTTC. Translation: CASSFSGQGLSQYF.

This clone has just a few counts. This rearrangement joins TRBV6-5 to TRBJ2-2, with 8 nucleotides matching TRBD1. Germline V gives CDR1 MNHEY, CDR2 SVGAGI. Trimming cost V 6 bases and J 2 bases; bases outside gene matches: 2. The CDR3 has 14 residues. CDR3 nucleotide sequence: TGTGCCAGCAGGGGGACAGGTAACACCGGGGAGCTGTTTTTT. Translated: CASRGTGNTGELFF.

The chain has TRBV5-1 and TRBJ2-2; D gene uncertain. Germline values: CDR1 SGHRS, CDR2 YFSETQ. The germline V and J ends were trimmed by 0 bases and 1 base, with 7 bases remaining between them. This CDR3 contains 15 residues. CDR3 DNA: TGCGCCAGCAGCTTGGAGTCGGGGAACACCGGGGAGCTGTTTTTT. Its protein is CASSLESGNTGELFF.

This chain links TRBV11-3 with TRBJ2-1, with 8 bases aligning to TRBD2. The V and J ends lost 3 bases and 1 base, in that order; junction bases with no gene match: 8. In germline, CDR1 is SGHNT, CDR2 YENEEA. The CDR3 contains 17 residues. The CDR3: CASSFQSGSASYNEQFF. The DNA of the CDR3 is TGTGCCAGCAGCTTTCAAAGCGGGAGCGCGTCCTACAATGAGCAGTTCTTC.

The chain uses TRBV2 and TRBJ1-6; D unresolved. Germline CDR1 SNHLY, CDR2 FYNNEI. With 2 bases removed from V and 7 bases from J, the gap between germline ends came to 3 bases. The CDR3 runs to 12 residues. The chain's CDR3 is CASSETNSPLHF. CDR3 in DNA: TGTGCCAGCAGTGAAACAAATTCACCCCTCCACTTT.

The chain couples TRBV29-1 to TRBJ2-2; TRBD2 might be the D (6 bases). This CDR3 comprises 12 residues. The germline CDR1 and CDR2 sequences are SQVTM and ANQGSEA. V was cut by 7 bases and J by 2 bases, with 8 bases left in between. In DNA form, the CDR3 reads TGCAGCGCTGGGACTAACACCGGGGAGCTGTTTTTT. As protein: CSAGTNTGELFF.

CDR3 protein: CASSSSRGREWSGTDTQYF. Written as DNA, the CDR3 is TGTGCCAGCAGCTCGTCCAGGGGGCGGGAGTGGAGTGGTACAGATACGCAGTATTTT. V is TRBV7-9 and J is TRBJ2-3; the D gene is possibly TRBD1 (8 bases). The CDR3 extends over 19 amino acids. Germline loops: CDR1 SEHNR, CDR2 FQNEAQ (reference sequence). V lost 4 bases and J lost 3, with 26 bases in between.

This chain uses TRBV30 with TRBJ1-1; 7 bases match TRBD1. V shed 3 bases and J 6 bases; nucleotides not matched to a gene: 10. This CDR3 spans 14 amino acids. Looked up from germline, CDR1 is GTSNPN and CDR2 is SVGIG (reference sequence). In DNA form, the CDR3 reads TGTGCCTGGAGCCCGGTGGCCGGGACAGCTGAAGCTTTCTTT. Amino acid sequence: CAWSPVAGTAEAFF.

The chain recombines TRBV20-1 with TRBJ1-1; 10 bases match TRBD1. The CDR3 is 16 amino acids. Germline trimming cut 3 bases from V and 0 bases from J; bases unmatched to any gene: 7. Germline CDR1 reads DFQATT; CDR2 reads SNEGSKA (reference sequence). DNA of the CDR3: TGCAGTGCTAGTCGCGGACAGGGGGATATGAACACTGAAGCTTTCTTT. Its translation: CSASRGQGDMNTEAFF.

The chain uses TRBV15 and TRBJ1-1; 7 bases are a match to TRBD1. Germline V lookup: CDR1 LNHNV, CDR2 YYDKDF (reference sequence). This CDR3 has 14 residues. Trimming took 5 bases from V and 5 from J; bases not matched to a gene: 8. The CDR3 is CATSPGDRETEAFF. CDR3 DNA sequence: TGTGCCACCAGCCCCGGTGACAGGGAGACTGAAGCTTTCTTT. The full variable domain, completed using reference TRBV15 and TRBJ1-1, is DAMVIQNPRYQVTQFGKPVTLSCSQTLNHNVMYWYQQKSSQAPKLLFHYYDKDFNNEADTPDNFQSRRPNTSFCFLDIRSPGLGDTAMYLCATSPGDRETEAFFGQGTRLTVV.

The CDR3 spells CASSQGGQGAPMNTEAFF. CDR3 sequence (DNA): TGCGCCAGCAGCCAAGGGGGACAGGGGGCGCCCATGAACACTGAAGCTTTCTTT. V gene TRBV4-3 combines with J gene TRBJ1-1, with 12 nucleotides matching TRBD1. In germline, CDR1 is LGHNA, CDR2 YSLEER. The CDR3 is made up of 18 amino acids. V was clipped by 1 base and J by 0 bases; unmatched bases: 6.

The CDR3 nucleotides are TGCGCCAGCAGCGCGGGACAGGTACCCCTTGGCTACAATGAGCAGTTCTTC. Residues: CASSAGQVPLGYNEQFF. V and J are TRBV5-1 and TRBJ2-1, with TRBD1 identical over 8 bases. CDR3 length equals 17 residues. Losses at the gene ends were 4 bases for V and 3 bases for J; bases not matched to a gene: 12. The germline gives CDR1 SGHRS, CDR2 YFSETQ.

The chain is built from TRBV10-3 and TRBJ1-2; 9 bases line up with TRBD1. Germline V gives CDR1 ENHRY, CDR2 SYGVKD. The V gene end was trimmed by 0 bases and the J gene end by 8 bases; junction bases not matched to a gene: 10. This CDR3 is built from 16 residues. CDR3 nucleotides: TGTGCCATCAGTGAGTCGGCGGGACAGGGAGCTCGGGGCTACACCTTC. Its translation is CAISESAGQGARGYTF.

The rearrangement uses TRBV18 and TRBJ2-2; 10 positions agree with TRBD2. CDR1 is KGHSH, CDR2 LQKENI, per germline. Trimming cost V 6 bases and J 0 bases; bases outside gene matches: 1. This CDR3 is 15 amino acids long. The DNA of the CDR3 is TGTGCCAGCTCCGGACTAGCGGCGAACACCGGGGAGCTGTTTTTT. Translating it yields CASSGLAANTGELFF. The variable domain in full, completed from reference TRBV18 and TRBJ2-2, reads NAGVMQNPRHLVRRRGQEARLRCSPMKGHSHVYWYRQLPEEGLKFMVYLQKENIIDESGMPKERFSAEFPKEGPSILRIQQVVRGDSAAYFCASSGLAANTGELFFGEGSRLTVL.

This chain connects TRBV2 to TRBJ1-2; 7 bases align to TRBD1. CDR1 and CDR2 from the germline V gene are SNHLY and FYNNEI. V gave up 6 bases and J gave up 2 bases; unmatched junction bases: 6. This CDR3 has 14 residues. CDR3 sequence: CASRGTANNYGYTF. CDR3 bases: TGTGCCAGCAGGGGGACAGCGAACAACTATGGCTACACCTTC. Based on the CDR3 plus reference TRBV2 and TRBJ1-2, the full variable domain is EPEVTQTPSHQVTQMGQEVILRCVPISNHLYFYWYRQILGQKVEFLVSFYNNEISEKSEIFDDQFSVERPDGSNFTLKIRSTKLEDSAMYFCASRGTANNYGYTFGSGTRLTVV.

The chain combines TRBV3-1 (or the pseudogene TRBV3-2) with TRBJ2-3, with 8 bases matching TRBD2. Per germline, CDR1 LGHDT and CDR2 YNNKEL (reference sequence). The CDR3 is made up of 17 amino acids. Unmatched junction bases numbered 8, after V lost 2 bases and J lost 1 base. CDR3 DNA sequence: TGTGCCAGCAGCCAAAATCGTGATAGCGGGGGCACAGATACGCAGTATTTT. As protein: CASSQNRDSGGTDTQYF.

This chain joins TRBV11-3 and TRBJ2-5; unclear D gene. The CDR3 runs to 16 residues. V gave up 0 bases and J gave up 7 bases, with 18 bases separating them. Germline V gene sequence: CDR1 SGHNT, CDR2 YENEEA. In DNA, the CDR3 is TGTGCCAGCAGCTTAGAATCGCTGGGCCCCCCAAGGACCCAGTACTTC. Its translation is CASSLESLGPPRTQYF.

The chain employs TRBV3-1 (or the pseudogene TRBV3-2) and TRBJ2-1; a possible D gene is TRBD2 (6 bases). Germline CDR1 and CDR2: LGHDT and YNNKEL (reference sequence). CDR3 length: 13 residues. V dropped 7 bases and J dropped 2 bases, with 9 bases sitting between them. The DNA of the CDR3 is TGTGCCAGCATGGGACTCACCTACAATGAGCAGTTCTTC. It translates to CASMGLTYNEQFF.

The chain carries TRBV6-5 and TRBJ1-1, with D unclear. CDR1 MNHEY and CDR2 SVGAGI come from the germline V gene. Trimming removed 5 bases from V and 1 base from J, with 8 bases in between. CDR3 length equals 13 residues. CDR3 region: CASSLQQNTEAFF. The CDR3 DNA sequence: TGTGCCAGCAGTCTACAGCAGAACACTGAAGCTTTCTTT.

This clone has only one observation. The gene calls are TRBV12-3 or TRBV12-4 and TRBJ2-1, with D perhaps TRBD1 (6 bases). V gave up 7 bases and J gave up 4 bases, with 11 bases separating them. This CDR3 contains 13 residues. The CDR3 DNA follows: TGTGCCAGCATCCGGGACACTTACAATGAGCAGTTCTTC. Its protein product is CASIRDTYNEQFF.

V and J are TRBV19 and TRBJ2-3; 8 nucleotides line up with TRBD1. CDR1 is LNHDA and CDR2 is SQIVND in the germline V gene (reference sequence). The CDR3 contains 14 residues. J lost 4 bases, V lost 9 bases, and 9 bases had no gene match. The CDR3 sequence: CASRGTGYPDTQYF. For the CDR3, the DNA is TGTGCCAGCCGAGGGACAGGTTACCCAGATACGCAGTATTTT.

This clone was seen only once. V and J are TRBV19 and TRBJ2-2; D possibly corresponds to TRBD1 (6 bases). Trimming shortened V by 10 bases and J by 0 bases, and 9 bases separated the two germline ends. The germline CDR1 and CDR2 sequences are LNHDA and SQIVND (reference sequence). The CDR3 loop spans 13 amino acids. CDR3 region: CAIQGANTGELFF. The CDR3, as DNA: TGTGCCATACAGGGCGCGAACACCGGGGAGCTGTTTTTT.

V usage is TRBV6-1 and J usage is TRBJ1-2, with 10 bases matching TRBD1. Germline lookup yields CDR1 MNHNS and CDR2 SASEGT. The trim removed 2 bases at V and 2 bases at J, leaving 2 bases unmatched. The CDR3 totals 15 residues. In DNA, the CDR3 is TGTGCCAGCAGTGAACGGGACAGGGGCAACTATGGCTACACCTTC. Encoded protein: CASSERDRGNYGYTF.

The chain combines TRBV4-1 with TRBJ2-3; D may be TRBD2 (6 bases). This CDR3 has 17 residues. Germline CDR1 MGHRA, CDR2 YSYEKL. The V gene lost 0 bases and the J gene lost 0 bases, with 13 bases spanning the gap. CDR3 protein: CASSQDTYAGSTDTQYF. Here the CDR3 DNA reads TGCGCCAGCAGCCAAGATACCTATGCGGGAAGCACAGATACGCAGTATTTT.

The J gene is TRBJ1-1, the V gene TRBV15; the match to TRBD1 covers 8 bases. Per germline, CDR1 LNHNV and CDR2 YYDKDF (reference sequence). Trimming cost V 5 bases and J 4 bases; bases outside gene matches: 3. CDR3 length: 13 residues. The CDR3 spells CATSGQGGTEAFF. DNA for the CDR3: TGTGCCACCAGCGGACAGGGCGGCACTGAAGCTTTCTTT.

This chain uses TRBV3-1 (or the pseudogene TRBV3-2) with TRBJ2-3; 8 positions match TRBD2. J was trimmed by 0 bases and V by 5 bases; bases with no gene match: 7. The V gene's germline CDR1 is LGHDT and CDR2 YNNKEL (reference sequence). The CDR3 extends over 16 amino acids. CDR3 protein: CASSFGAGGSTDTQYF. CDR3 bases: TGTGCCAGCAGCTTCGGGGCGGGGGGTAGCACAGATACGCAGTATTTT.